The 31 T cell receptor beta chains given below trace back to one sample, sequenced in a study of blood T cell repertoires in COVID-19. Some clones are missing from TCRdb's copy, which holds only in-frame ones; the method was immunoSEQ multiplex PCR. The sample has approximately 110,000 clones, around 83% seen once. The specimen sequenced was peripheral blood. These receptors were collected from a woman aged 55-69 years with COVID-19, enrolled during active disease.

V gene TRBV12-3 or TRBV12-4 combines with J gene TRBJ1-1; tentatively, D is TRBD1 (5 bases). V lost 6 bases and J lost 6, with 14 bases in between. CDR3 size: 13 residues. CDR3 region: CASRDKWGAEAFF. DNA for the CDR3: TGTGCCAGCAGGGACAAATGGGGGGCTGAAGCTTTCTTT.

This clone was found once. V gene TRBV2 combines with J gene TRBJ2-7; D is possibly TRBD1 (5 bases). This CDR3 has 13 residues. The germline gives CDR1 SNHLY, CDR2 FYNNEI. Trimming took 5 bases from V and 3 from J, leaving 11 bases between them. In DNA form, the CDR3 reads TGTGCCAGCAGTTTCGAGGACAACTACGAGCAGTACTTC. It encodes CASSFEDNYEQYF.

For the CDR3, the DNA is TGTGCCAGCACCCTCCAGGGGGGAGGATACGAGCAGTACTTC. It translates to CASTLQGGGYEQYF. V is TRBV7-9 and J is TRBJ2-7, with D possibly matching TRBD1 (7 bases). V lost 7 bases, J lost 4 bases, and 17 bases lay in between. This CDR3 comprises 14 residues. Looked up from germline, CDR1 is SEHNR and CDR2 is FQNEAQ (reference sequence).

The genes are TRBV2 and TRBJ1-3, with 7 bases fitting TRBD1. Germline CDR1 is SNHLY and CDR2 is FYNNEI. This CDR3 is 14 amino acids long. Unmatched junction bases numbered 1, after V lost 4 bases and J lost 1 base. This CDR3 is CASSGRGSGNTIYF. CDR3 nucleotides: TGTGCCAGCAGTGGCAGGGGGTCTGGAAACACCATATATTTT. The entire variable domain, with the rest obtained from reference TRBV2 and TRBJ1-3, is as follows: EPEVTQTPSHQVTQMGQEVILRCVPISNHLYFYWYRQILGQKVEFLVSFYNNEISEKSEIFDDQFSVERPDGSNFTLKIRSTKLEDSAMYFCASSGRGSGNTIYFGEGSWLTVV.

V and J are TRBV27 and TRBJ1-1; 10 nucleotides match TRBD1. The CDR3 has 13 residues. J gave up 8 bases and V 0 bases, and 0 bases lay outside the gene matches. Germline V gene data show CDR1 as MNHEY and CDR2 as SMNVEV (reference sequence). CDR3 coding DNA: TGTGCCAGCAGTTTATCGGGACAGGGGGAAGCTTTCTTT. Its protein product is CASSLSGQGEAFF.

The table lists this clone with a count of one. The rearrangement joins TRBV2 to TRBJ2-5, with no clear D. The germline V and J ends were trimmed by 4 bases and 4 bases, with 13 bases remaining between them. This CDR3 comprises 14 residues. The germline V gene encodes CDR1 SNHLY and CDR2 FYNNEI. The CDR3, as DNA: TGTGCCAGCAGTGCGGGTTTTAACTCAGAGACCCAGTACTTC. It yields the protein CASSAGFNSETQYF.

The chain has TRBV5-4 and TRBJ1-1; TRBD1 matches 9 bases. V trimming: 2 bases; J trimming: 3 bases; junction bases outside the gene matches: 8. CDR1 and CDR2 (germline): SGHNT, YYREEE (reference sequence). The CDR3 length is 16 residues. The CDR3 bases are TGTGCCAGCAGCTTTGGGGGGGACAGGGAGGACACTGAAGCTTTCTTT. Translation: CASSFGGDREDTEAFF.

V usage is TRBV6-5 and J usage is TRBJ1-2; TRBD1 might be the D (6 bases). Germline CDR1 MNHEY, CDR2 SVGAGI. CDR3 length equals 13 residues. The V end lost 6 bases, the J end lost 4 bases, and 12 bases lay between the germline ends. This CDR3 reads CASRPGHSYGYTF. CDR3 in DNA: TGTGCCAGCAGGCCGGGACATTCCTATGGCTACACCTTC.

The chain combines TRBV3-1 (or the pseudogene TRBV3-2) with TRBJ2-7; 7 bases line up with TRBD2. The CDR3 is made up of 16 amino acids. CDR1 LGHDT and CDR2 YNNKEL come from the germline V gene (reference sequence). V lost 4 bases to trimming and J lost 2 bases; unmatched junction nucleotides: 11. The CDR3 DNA reads as TGTGCCAGCAGCCTCCAAGGCCCCGGGACTACCTACGAGCAGTACTTC. It specifies CASSLQGPGTTYEQYF.

This clone was seen more than once but under ten times. This chain uses TRBV7-2 with TRBJ2-1; TRBD1 matches 8 bases. Germline V gives CDR1 SGHTA, CDR2 FQGNSA. The CDR3 sequence is 15 residues long. Trimming took 4 bases from V and 5 from J; bases not matched to a gene: 7. CDR3 protein: CASSSQGALDNEQFF. The CDR3 nucleotides read TGTGCCAGCAGCTCTCAGGGGGCGTTGGACAATGAGCAGTTCTTC.

V usage is TRBV10-2 and J usage is TRBJ1-2, with TRBD1 identical over 7 bases. The germline V gene encodes CDR1 WSHSY and CDR2 SAAADI. This CDR3 has 14 residues. V shed 4 bases and J 4 bases; nucleotides not matched to a gene: 6. The CDR3 coding sequence is TGCGCCAGCAGTGGGACAGGCTGGGGCTATGGCTACACCTTC. It is translated as CASSGTGWGYGYTF.

V gene TRBV19 combines with J gene TRBJ1-2; D perhaps matches TRBD1 (5 bases). This CDR3 spans 17 amino acids. The ends were cut back, 9 bases at V and 7 bases at J, with 30 bases in the middle. Germline CDR1 reads LNHDA; CDR2 reads SQIVND (reference sequence). Written as DNA, the CDR3 is TGTGCCAGCCAATCTTCCCTCGTAGATCCAGGGCAGGGTGGCTACACCTTC. The encoded protein is CASQSSLVDPGQGGYTF.

The rearrangement uses TRBV2 and TRBJ2-1, with TRBD2 matching over 16 bases. Germline V CDR1 and CDR2: SNHLY, FYNNEI. The CDR3 totals 16 residues. The V and J ends lost 6 bases and 5 bases, in that order; junction bases with no gene match: 4. The DNA for the CDR3 is TGTGCCAGCAGACACGGGACTAGCGGGGGGGACAATGAGCAGTTCTTC. Amino acid sequence: CASRHGTSGGDNEQFF. Full variable domain (remainder filled in from reference TRBV2 and TRBJ2-1): EPEVTQTPSHQVTQMGQEVILRCVPISNHLYFYWYRQILGQKVEFLVSFYNNEISEKSEIFDDQFSVERPDGSNFTLKIRSTKLEDSAMYFCASRHGTSGGDNEQFFGPGTRLTVL.

This sequence joins TRBV5-8 and TRBJ1-2, with 9 bases fitting TRBD1. This CDR3 contains 14 residues. Trimming took 4 bases from V and 10 from J; bases not matched to a gene: 11. Germline loops: CDR1 SGHTS, CDR2 YDEGEE. The CDR3 DNA reads TGTGCCAGCAGCCCCGGGACAGGGCTCCTCTACTACACCTTC. It encodes CASSPGTGLLYYTF.

The chain links TRBV7-9 to TRBJ2-5; 14 nucleotides match TRBD2. The CDR3 loop spans 17 amino acids. Germline assignment: CDR1 SEHNR and CDR2 FQNEAQ (reference sequence). J was trimmed by 4 bases and V by 3 bases; bases with no gene match: 7. Here the CDR3 reads CASSFLAGTSGGETQYF. CDR3 coding DNA: TGTGCCAGCAGCTTCCTAGCCGGGACTAGCGGGGGAGAGACCCAGTACTTC.

This clone showed up just once. This CDR3 reads CASSFLAGVTYEQYF. As DNA, the CDR3 is TGTGCCAGCAGCTTCTTAGCGGGGGTGACCTACGAGCAGTACTTC. This sequence joins TRBV5-4 and TRBJ2-7; 9 positions agree with TRBD2. V lost 2 bases to trimming and J lost 2 bases; unmatched junction nucleotides: 5. Germline V gives CDR1 SGHNT, CDR2 YYREEE (reference sequence). The CDR3 totals 15 residues.

The chain's CDR3 is CASSQDAGTGAFTDTQYF. Written as DNA, the CDR3 is TGCGCCAGCAGCCAGGACGCCGGGACAGGAGCTTTCACAGATACGCAGTATTTT. The genes are TRBV4-3 and TRBJ2-3; 8 bases match TRBD1. This CDR3 has 18 amino acids. The trim removed 3 bases at V and 2 bases at J, leaving 13 bases unmatched. CDR1 and CDR2 from the germline V gene are LGHNA and YSLEER.

The chain uses TRBV7-9 and TRBJ2-7; D is unclear. Germline CDR1 SEHNR, CDR2 FQNEAQ (reference sequence). The CDR3 is made up of 14 amino acids. Trimming removed 2 bases from V and 2 bases from J, with 10 bases in between. Here the CDR3 DNA reads TGTGCCAGCAGCTTAAGAGAGAGAGCCTACGAGCAGTACTTC. This encodes CASSLRERAYEQYF.

The V gene is TRBV6-6, the J gene TRBJ2-7; D possibly corresponds to TRBD1 (5 bases). This CDR3 comprises 16 residues. Germline values: CDR1 MNHNY, CDR2 SVGAGI (reference sequence). V dropped 8 bases and J dropped 0 bases, with 20 bases sitting between them. The CDR3 bases are TGTGCCAGCCGTGGCCCCCCAGGGTCCTACTCCTACGAGCAGTACTTC. Protein: CASRGPPGSYSYEQYF.

This chain uses TRBV25-1 with TRBJ1-1, with 7 positions matching TRBD1. V lost 8 bases and J lost 6; bases outside the gene matches: 9. This CDR3 is built from 13 residues. The germline CDR1 and CDR2 sequences are MGHDK and SYGVNS. CDR3 coding DNA: TGTGCCAGCCAGACAGGGTGGGGGGCTGAAGCTTTCTTT. Protein sequence: CASQTGWGAEAFF. The whole variable domain, filled in from reference TRBV25-1 and TRBJ1-1, reads EADIYQTPRYLVIGTGKKITLECSQTMGHDKMYWYQQDPGMELHLIHYSYGVNSTEKGDLSSESTVSRIRTEHFPLTLESARPSHTSQYLCASQTGWGAEAFFGQGTRLTVV.

J is TRBJ1-2 and V is TRBV13; 10 nucleotides agree with TRBD1. Germline V CDR1 and CDR2: PRHDT, FYEKMQ (reference sequence). The length of the CDR3 is 16 residues. The V segment lost 4 bases and the J segment 2 bases; nucleotides outside the gene matches: 7. The CDR3, as DNA: TGTGCCAGCAGCTCCGAACGGGACAGGGGCAACTATGGCTACACCTTC. Amino acid sequence: CASSSERDRGNYGYTF.

The chain combines TRBV9 with TRBJ1-6; TRBD1 aligns across 8 bases. This CDR3 is 15 amino acids long. V gave up 3 bases and J gave up 7 bases; unmatched junction bases: 6. Germline V gene sequence: CDR1 SGDLS, CDR2 YYNGEE. In DNA form, the CDR3 reads TGTGCCAGCAGCGCCTCCGGACAGGGAAATTCACCCCTCCACTTT. It yields the protein CASSASGQGNSPLHF.

The chain links TRBV5-6 to TRBJ2-5, with D possibly TRBD2 on 5 matching bases. The CDR3 is 14 amino acids. The germline CDR1 and CDR2 sequences are SGHDT and YYEEEE. V lost 4 bases and J 5 bases, leaving 15 bases between the germline ends. The CDR3 reads CASSPTSSWETQYF. The DNA for the CDR3 is TGTGCCAGCAGCCCCACCTCTAGCTGGGAGACCCAGTACTTC.

This clone was recorded a few times. This chain uses TRBV10-3 with TRBJ2-5; 11 bases match TRBD2. The CDR3 extends over 15 amino acids. V shed 10 bases, J shed 1 base, and the junction held 8 bases outside the gene matches. The germline V gene encodes CDR1 ENHRY and CDR2 SYGVKD. CDR3 DNA: TGTGCCACTTTAGCGGGGGGGCGGTCCCAAGAGACCCAGTACTTC. Amino acid sequence: CATLAGGRSQETQYF.

This clone was picked up a small number of times. This chain connects TRBV6-2 or TRBV6-3 to TRBJ2-1; 12 bases are shared with TRBD2. Germline CDR1 reads MNHEY; CDR2 reads SVGEGT. The CDR3 has 18 amino acids. Trimming at V came to 4 bases and at J to 0 bases, leaving 7 bases not matched to a gene. The DNA of the CDR3 is TGTGCCAGCAGTTCGAGGACTAGCGGGGCCAGCTCCTACAATGAGCAGTTCTTC. Translated, it gives CASSSRTSGASSYNEQFF.

This sequence joins TRBV6-5 and TRBJ1-4, with TRBD1 as a possible D gene (6 bases). V gave up 6 bases and J gave up 4 bases, with 12 bases separating them. The CDR3 runs to 14 residues. Per germline, CDR1 MNHEY and CDR2 SVGAGI. The CDR3 DNA follows: TGTGCCAGCAGCAGGGGACAATTTAATGAAAAACTGTTTTTT. It specifies CASSRGQFNEKLFF.

The V call is TRBV3-1 (or the pseudogene TRBV3-2), the J call TRBJ1-4; TRBD1 aligns across 7 bases. The J segment lost 3 bases and the V segment lost 1 base, leaving 8 bases of the junction unmatched. This CDR3 is 17 amino acids long. Germline V gene lookup returns CDR1 LGHDT and CDR2 YNNKEL (reference sequence). The CDR3 region is CASSQVYTGVSNEKLFF. CDR3 DNA sequence: TGTGCCAGCAGCCAAGTTTATACAGGGGTTTCTAATGAAAAACTGTTTTTT.

The J gene is TRBJ1-2, the V gene TRBV2; 8 bases line up with TRBD1. This CDR3 has 14 amino acids. V shed 8 bases, J shed 1 base, and the junction held 6 bases outside the gene matches. Germline V gene lookup returns CDR1 SNHLY and CDR2 FYNNEI. CDR3 protein: CASLRQGYNYGYTF. CDR3 nucleotide sequence: TGTGCCAGCCTAAGACAGGGGTATAACTATGGCTACACCTTC. Looking up the rest from reference TRBV2 and TRBJ1-2 gives the full variable domain: EPEVTQTPSHQVTQMGQEVILRCVPISNHLYFYWYRQILGQKVEFLVSFYNNEISEKSEIFDDQFSVERPDGSNFTLKIRSTKLEDSAMYFCASLRQGYNYGYTFGSGTRLTVV.

The genes are TRBV6-4 and TRBJ2-3; the match to TRBD2 covers 8 bases. V gave up 6 bases and J gave up 6 bases; unmatched junction bases: 5. The CDR3 totals 13 residues. Germline V gene data show CDR1 as MRHNA and CDR2 as SNTAGT. The CDR3 loop reads CASSPGGADTQYF. In DNA form, the CDR3 reads TGTGCCAGCAGCCCCGGGGGGGCGGATACGCAGTATTTT.

This rearrangement joins TRBV30 to TRBJ1-5; 8 positions agree with TRBD1. Trimming removed 5 bases from V and 4 bases from J; junction bases left unmatched: 10. The CDR3 is made up of 15 amino acids. The germline V gene encodes CDR1 GTSNPN and CDR2 SVGIG (reference sequence). This CDR3 is CAWRLTGAGNQPQHF. CDR3 DNA: TGTGCCTGGCGTTTGACAGGGGCAGGGAATCAGCCCCAGCATTTT.

The chain combines TRBV2 with TRBJ1-1; TRBD1 agrees at 7 bases. CDR1 is SNHLY, CDR2 FYNNEI, per germline. The CDR3 spans 14 residues. V lost 5 bases to trimming and J lost 0 bases; unmatched junction nucleotides: 3. The CDR3 sequence: CASSWGQLNTEAFF. CDR3 in DNA: TGTGCCAGCAGTTGGGGACAGCTGAACACTGAAGCTTTCTTT.